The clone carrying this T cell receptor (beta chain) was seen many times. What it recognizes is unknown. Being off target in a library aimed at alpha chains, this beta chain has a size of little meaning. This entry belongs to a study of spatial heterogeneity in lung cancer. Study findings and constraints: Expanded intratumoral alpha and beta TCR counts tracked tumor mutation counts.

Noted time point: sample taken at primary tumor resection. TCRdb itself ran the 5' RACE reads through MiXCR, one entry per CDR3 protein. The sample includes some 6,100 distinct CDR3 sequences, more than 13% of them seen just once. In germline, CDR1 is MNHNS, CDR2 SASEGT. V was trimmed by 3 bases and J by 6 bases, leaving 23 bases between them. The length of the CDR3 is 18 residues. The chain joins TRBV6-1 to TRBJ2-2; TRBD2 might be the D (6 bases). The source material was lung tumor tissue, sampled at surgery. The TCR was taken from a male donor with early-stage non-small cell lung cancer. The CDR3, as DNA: TGTGCCAGCAGTGAGGTCAGACGGAGGGCCGTCACGTCCGGGGAGCTGTTTTTT. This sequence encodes CASSEVRRRAVTSGELFF.